This entry lists 10 T cell receptor beta chains sequenced from one sample in a study of cytomegalovirus exposure and HLA in healthy donors. In the PCR, 60 Vbeta and 13 Jbeta primers were used. Some clones are missing from TCRdb's copy, which holds only in-frame ones; the method was immunoSEQ multiplex PCR. The data contain 95,000 to 150,000 clones, more than 60% of them singletons. Sequenced: PBMCs. These TCRs come from a man aged 18 to 35 in good health and CMV-seronegative.

Details on this clone: In this CDR3 the conserved last residue, phenylalanine or tryptophan, is missing, so a read error is likely. The V gene is TRBV5-8, the J gene TRBJ2-7; TRBD2 might be the D (6 bases). Trimming pared 1 base from V and 4 bases from J, leaving 21 bases between. CDR1 SGHTS and CDR2 YDEGEE come from the germline V gene. This CDR3 region has 17 residues. The CDR3 bases are TGTGCCAGCAGCTTGTATAAGGTCTTCCCACGGGGGTACGAGCAGTACTTG. Its protein product is CASSLYKVFPRGYEQYL.

This rearrangement joins TRBV5-1 to TRBJ1-1, with a weak D call TRBD1 (6 bases). Deletions cut 7 bases from V and 0 bases from J, with 10 bases between. This CDR3 contains 13 residues. Per germline, CDR1 SGHRS and CDR2 YFSETQ. The CDR3: CASSGELNTEAFF. The CDR3 DNA follows: TGCGCCAGCTCAGGGGAGTTGAACACTGAAGCTTTCTTT.

The rearrangement joins TRBV19 to TRBJ1-5; 12 nucleotides line up with TRBD1. The CDR3 is made up of 20 amino acids. Germline V gene data show CDR1 as LNHDA and CDR2 as SQIVND (reference sequence). V dropped 6 bases and J dropped 0; count of bases not matched to a gene: 15. CDR3 amino acids: CASRPGQGATTLYSNQPQHF. Here the CDR3 DNA reads TGTGCCAGTAGACCGGGACAGGGGGCAACTACTCTTTATAGCAATCAGCCCCAGCATTTT.

The chain carries TRBV28 and TRBJ2-2, with D perhaps TRBD1 (5 bases). CDR1 MDHEN and CDR2 SYDVKM come from the germline V gene. The CDR3 length is 15 residues. Between the trimmed V and J ends, which lost 6 bases and 5 bases, there was a span of 16 bases. The CDR3 reads CASRSKYRTTGELFF. DNA of the CDR3: TGTGCCAGCAGGTCGAAATACAGGACGACCGGGGAGCTGTTTTTT.

This clone came up once. The chain couples TRBV5-1 to TRBJ1-2; TRBD1 might be the D (6 bases). V was clipped by 4 bases and J by 4 bases, with 11 bases between them. CDR1 is SGHRS and CDR2 is YFSETQ in the germline V gene. The CDR3 sequence is 13 residues long. For the CDR3, the DNA is TGCGCCAGCAGCCAGACAGGATTCTATGGCTACACCTTC. Encoded protein: CASSQTGFYGYTF.

The chain has TRBV10-3 and TRBJ1-1; 7 nucleotides agree with TRBD1. With 5 bases clipped from V and 2 bases from J, the junction kept 5 bases outside the gene matches. From germline, CDR1 is ENHRY and CDR2 SYGVKD. This CDR3 is built from 14 residues. CDR3 loop: CAISKDRVNTEAFF. In DNA form, the CDR3 reads TGTGCCATCAGTAAAGACAGGGTAAACACTGAAGCTTTCTTT.

The genes are TRBV7-9 and TRBJ1-1; 7 nucleotides align to TRBD1. The CDR3 extends over 15 amino acids. J gave up 7 bases and V 0 bases, and 8 bases lay outside the gene matches. The germline V gene has CDR1 SEHNR and CDR2 FQNEAQ (reference sequence). This CDR3 reads CASSLAGTAKNEAFF. In DNA, the CDR3 is TGTGCCAGCAGCTTAGCCGGGACAGCGAAAAATGAAGCTTTCTTT.

This chain uses TRBV7-8 with TRBJ2-1; D is possibly TRBD1 (6 bases). The CDR3 runs 21 residues. The germline gives CDR1 SGHVS, CDR2 FQNEAQ. V was cut by 0 bases and J by 0 bases, with 24 bases left in between. CDR3 protein: CASSLATGKTSRPGSYNEQFF. The CDR3 DNA reads TGTGCCAGCAGCTTAGCCACAGGGAAAACTTCACGCCCGGGCTCCTACAATGAGCAGTTCTTC.

The chain employs TRBV13 and TRBJ2-2; D is perhaps TRBD1 (6 bases). The CDR3 has 14 residues. Germline CDR1 and CDR2: PRHDT and FYEKMQ (reference sequence). Trimming took off 4 bases at V and 5 bases at J, with 11 bases between the two ends. The CDR3: CASSSHRVTGELFF. The CDR3 DNA is TGTGCCAGCAGCTCTCACAGGGTTACCGGGGAGCTGTTTTTT.

The chain uses TRBV29-1 and TRBJ2-7; TRBD1 might be the D (5 bases). The V and J ends lost 0 bases and 3 bases respectively, with 9 bases between them. The CDR3 runs 13 residues. Germline V gives CDR1 SQVTM, CDR2 ANQGSEA. This chain's CDR3 is CSVEDGRDYEQYF. DNA for the CDR3: TGCAGCGTTGAAGATGGCAGGGACTACGAGCAGTACTTC.